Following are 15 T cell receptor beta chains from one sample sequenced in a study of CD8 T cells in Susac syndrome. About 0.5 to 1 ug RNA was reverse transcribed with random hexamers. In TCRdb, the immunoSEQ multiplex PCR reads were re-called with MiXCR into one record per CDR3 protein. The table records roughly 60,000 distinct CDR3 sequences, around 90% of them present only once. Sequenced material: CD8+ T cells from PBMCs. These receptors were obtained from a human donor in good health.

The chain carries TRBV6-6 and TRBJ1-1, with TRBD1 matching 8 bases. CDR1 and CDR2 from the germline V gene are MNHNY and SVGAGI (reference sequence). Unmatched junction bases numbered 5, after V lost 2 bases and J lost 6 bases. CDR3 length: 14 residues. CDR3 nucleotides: TGTGCCAGCAGTTACGAGGCAGGGGGCTCTGAAGCTTTCTTT. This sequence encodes CASSYEAGGSEAFF.

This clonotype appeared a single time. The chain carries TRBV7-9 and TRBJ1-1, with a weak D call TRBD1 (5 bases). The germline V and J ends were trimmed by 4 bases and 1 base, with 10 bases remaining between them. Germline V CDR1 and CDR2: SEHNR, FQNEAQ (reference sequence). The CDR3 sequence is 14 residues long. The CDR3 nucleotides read TGTGCCAGCAGCTCGACAGCCCAGAACACTGAAGCTTTCTTT. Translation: CASSSTAQNTEAFF.

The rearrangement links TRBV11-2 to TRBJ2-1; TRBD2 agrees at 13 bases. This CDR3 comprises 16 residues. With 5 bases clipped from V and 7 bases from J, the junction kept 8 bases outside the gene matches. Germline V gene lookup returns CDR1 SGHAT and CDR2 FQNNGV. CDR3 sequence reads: CASSPRTSGGLNEQFF. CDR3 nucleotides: TGTGCCAGCAGCCCGCGGACTAGCGGGGGTTTAAATGAGCAGTTCTTC.

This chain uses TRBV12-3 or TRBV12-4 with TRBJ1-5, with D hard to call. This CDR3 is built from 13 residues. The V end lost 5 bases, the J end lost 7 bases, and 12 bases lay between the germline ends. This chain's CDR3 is CASSQNLGQPQHF. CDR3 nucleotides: TGTGCCAGCAGTCAAAACCTTGGGCAGCCCCAGCATTTT.

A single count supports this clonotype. CDR3 sequence reads: CAWSVLTGGADTQYF. CDR3 nucleotides: TGTGCCTGGAGTGTACTAACAGGGGGGGCAGATACGCAGTATTTT. The chain is built from TRBV30 and TRBJ2-3; TRBD1 might be the D (8 bases). The ends were cut back, 0 bases at V and 4 bases at J, with 14 bases in the middle. Per germline, CDR1 GTSNPN and CDR2 SVGIG (reference sequence). The CDR3 has 15 residues.

The CDR3 here is CASSLSGNEQYF. The CDR3 DNA follows: TGTGCCAGCAGCTTGAGTGGGAACGAGCAGTACTTC. V gene TRBV7-2 combines with J gene TRBJ2-7; D uncertain. The CDR3 loop spans 12 amino acids. Trimming took 3 bases from V and 5 from J, leaving 8 bases between them. Germline V gene sequence: CDR1 SGHTA, CDR2 FQGNSA. Drawing the rest from reference TRBV7-2 and TRBJ2-7, the complete variable domain is GAGVSQSPSNKVTEKGKDVELRCDPISGHTALYWYRQSLGQGLEFLIYFQGNSAPDKSGLPSDRFSAERTGGSVSTLTIQRTQQEDSAVYLCASSLSGNEQYFGPGTRLTVT.

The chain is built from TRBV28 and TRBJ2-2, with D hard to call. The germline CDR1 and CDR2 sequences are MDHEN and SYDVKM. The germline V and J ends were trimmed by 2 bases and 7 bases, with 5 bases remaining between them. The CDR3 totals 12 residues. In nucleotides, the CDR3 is TGTGCCAGCAGTTTAAGCTTCGGGGAGCTGTTTTTT. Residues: CASSLSFGELFF.

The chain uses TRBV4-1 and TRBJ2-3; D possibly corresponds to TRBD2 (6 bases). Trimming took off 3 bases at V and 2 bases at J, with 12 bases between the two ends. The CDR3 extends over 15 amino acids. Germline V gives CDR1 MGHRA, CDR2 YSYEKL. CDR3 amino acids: CASSQEGTLTDTQYF. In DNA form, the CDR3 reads TGCGCCAGCAGCCAGGAGGGGACCCTCACAGATACGCAGTATTTT.

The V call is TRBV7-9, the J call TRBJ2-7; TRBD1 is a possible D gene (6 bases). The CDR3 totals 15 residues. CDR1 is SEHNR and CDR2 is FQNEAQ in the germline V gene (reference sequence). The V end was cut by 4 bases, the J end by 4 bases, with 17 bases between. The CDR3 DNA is TGTGCCAGCAGCTCCCCCGCCGGGACAAGTTACGAGCAGTACTTC. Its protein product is CASSSPAGTSYEQYF.

Here the CDR3 reads CASSQESGIVTDTQYF. CDR3 coding DNA: TGTGCCAGCAGCCAAGAGTCCGGCATAGTCACAGATACGCAGTATTTT. The chain carries TRBV4-2 and TRBJ2-3, with D hard to call. Trimming shortened V by 0 bases and J by 2 bases, and 12 bases separated the two germline ends. This CDR3 has 16 residues. Germline V gene lookup returns CDR1 LGHNA and CDR2 YNFKEQ.

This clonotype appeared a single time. The DNA of the CDR3 is TGCGCCAGCAGCTTGCGAGGGGGGCTTGGGGAGCAGTTCTTC. Its protein product is CASSLRGGLGEQFF. The V call is TRBV5-1, the J call TRBJ2-1; either TRBD1 or TRBD2 may fit D (6 bases each). The length of the CDR3 is 14 residues. The germline V gene has CDR1 SGHRS and CDR2 YFSETQ. The germline V and J ends were trimmed by 1 base and 10 bases, with 15 bases remaining between them.

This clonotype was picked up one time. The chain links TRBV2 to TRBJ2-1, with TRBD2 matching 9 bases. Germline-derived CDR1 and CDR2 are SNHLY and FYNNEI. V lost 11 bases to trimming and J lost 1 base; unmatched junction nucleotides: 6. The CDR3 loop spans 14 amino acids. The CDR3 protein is CARGGGPSYNEQFF. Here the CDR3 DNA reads TGTGCCCGCGGGGGGGGCCCTTCCTACAATGAGCAGTTCTTC.

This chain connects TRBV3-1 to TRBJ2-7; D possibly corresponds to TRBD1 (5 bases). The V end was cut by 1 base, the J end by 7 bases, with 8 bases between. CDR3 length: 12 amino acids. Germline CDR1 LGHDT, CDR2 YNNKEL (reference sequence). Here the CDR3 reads CASSQGTPEQYF. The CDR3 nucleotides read TGTGCCAGCAGCCAAGGGACACCAGAGCAGTACTTC.

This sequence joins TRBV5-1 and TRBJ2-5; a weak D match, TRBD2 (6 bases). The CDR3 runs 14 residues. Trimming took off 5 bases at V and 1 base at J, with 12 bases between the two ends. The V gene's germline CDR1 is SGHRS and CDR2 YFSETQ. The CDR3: CASRGGPFQETQYF. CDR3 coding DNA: TGCGCCAGCAGGGGGGGACCGTTCCAAGAGACCCAGTACTTC. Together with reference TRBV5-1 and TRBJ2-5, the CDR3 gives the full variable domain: KAGVTQTPRYLIKTRGQQVTLSCSPISGHRSVSWYQQTPGQGLQFLFEYFSETQRNKGNFPGRFSGRQFSNSRSEMNVSTLELGDSALYLCASRGGPFQETQYFGPGTRLLVL.

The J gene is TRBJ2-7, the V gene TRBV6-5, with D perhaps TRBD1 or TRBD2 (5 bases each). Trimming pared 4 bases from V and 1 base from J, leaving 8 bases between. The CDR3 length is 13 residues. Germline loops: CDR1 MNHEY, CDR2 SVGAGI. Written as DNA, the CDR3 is TGTGCCAGCAGTTTCGAGGGGTCCTACGAGCAGTACTTC. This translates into CASSFEGSYEQYF.